The clone carrying this TCR beta chain was detected only a few times. Antigen: not known. The record originates from a study of immune evolution from preneoplasia to lung adenocarcinoma. With 2 bases removed from V and 0 bases from J, the gap between germline ends came to 7 bases. The germline V gene has CDR1 MDHEN and CDR2 SYDVKM. This CDR3 is built from 14 residues. Study findings and constraints: Clonality was highest in normal lung, lower in later-stage lesions apparently.

Two lung cancer pathologists independently confirmed each histologic diagnosis. The protocol was immunoSEQ multiplex PCR, while the TCRdb copy is restricted to in-frame clones and leaves out a portion. Of several thousand clones listed, about 80% are singletons. This TCR derives from a person between 60 and 80 years old with lung adenocarcinoma. The chain has TRBV28 and TRBJ1-1; D call uncertain. The sequenced sample consisted of FFPE adjacent normal lung tissue. As DNA, the CDR3 is TGTGCCAGCAGTTTAGTATCCTTGAACACTGAAGCTTTCTTT. Amino acids: CASSLVSLNTEAFF.